This T cell receptor (beta chain) was captured in a study of blood T cell repertoires in COVID-19. Study overall: Samples of COVID-19 (acute and convalescent) were obtained from the United States, Italy and Spain. T cells, B-cell-depleted T cells, or PBMCs supplied cDNA or gDNA.

Germline V gives CDR1 MNHEY, CDR2 SVGAGI. Trimming removed 2 bases from V and 8 bases from J; junction bases left unmatched: 7. The CDR3 is 15 residues long. This clone was counted only a few times. In the source study's methods: Nucleated cell number was recorded as an estimate derived from reference gene primer amplification. The assay was immunoSEQ multiplex PCR, and TCRdb's table has in-frame clones only and misses some. Clone size and the V and J calls come from that table; the DNA yielded D and trimming. The sample consists of around 99,000 clones, over 60% of them appearing once. The sequenced material came from peripheral blood. The rearrangement joins TRBV6-5 to TRBJ1-1; 11 bases line up with TRBD1. The TCR sequence derives from a man in his 70s with acute or convalescent COVID-19. CDR3 in amino acids: CASSYARTGGKEAFF. CDR3 coding DNA: TGTGCCAGCAGTTACGCCCGGACAGGGGGCAAGGAAGCTTTCTTT.